The rows below give T cell receptor beta chains drawn from one sample of a study of control samples from healthy donors and cancer patients. TCRdb's table, derived via immunoSEQ multiplex PCR, lists solely in-frame clones and lacks some. The sample lists 150,000 to 200,000 clones, roughly 92% seen once, with 0.68% in the top ten. The sequencing sample was made of blood. These receptors all stem from a woman aged 25 to 45 in good health. Both conserved end residues are part of each CDR3. The D gene is left open where the match is weak. The size of a clone is reported for some rows only, either as once, few or many, or as a class for expanded clones.

V gene,D gene,clone size,J gene,CDR3 DNA,CDR3 protein
TRBV7-8,NA,few,TRBJ2-7,TGTGCCAGCAGCTTAGCCCTTGGGGCCGAGCAGTACTTC,CASSLALGAEQYF
TRBV7-9,NA,NA,TRBJ2-4,TGTGCCAGCAGCTTAATCGGCGGAAACATTCAGTACTTC,CASSLIGGNIQYF
TRBV20-1,NA,NA,TRBJ2-4,TGCAGTGCCCCCTTCGCGGGCATTCAGTACTTC,CSAPFAGIQYF
TRBV27,NA,few,TRBJ2-2,TGTGCCAGCAGTTTACGCACCGGGGAGCTGTTTTTT,CASSLRTGELFF
TRBV18,NA,NA,TRBJ1-1,TGTGCCAGCTCACCTGCGAGAGGGGGGCAAGCTTTCTTT,CASSPARGGQAFF
TRBV6-2/TRBV6-3,NA,NA,TRBJ1-5,TGTGCCAGCAGTTACTCTGTAAATCAGCCCCAGCATTTT,CASSYSVNQPQHF
TRBV28,NA,NA,TRBJ1-3,TGTGCCAGCAGTCCCGGGGACCATCAGTGGACCACCATATATTTT,CASSPGDHQWTTIYF
TRBV14,NA,NA,TRBJ1-2,TGTGCCAGCAGCCAGGGGCACAGGGCTGGCTATGGCTACACCTTC,CASSQGHRAGYGYTF
TRBV15,TRBD2,NA,TRBJ2-3,TGTGCCACCAGCAGAGATGGGGCTAGCGGGAGCACAGATACGCAGTATTTT,CATSRDGASGSTDTQYF
TRBV6-5,TRBD1,NA,TRBJ1-2,TGTGCCAGCAGTTACTCTTGGACAGGGGATCACTATGGCTACACCTTC,CASSYSWTGDHYGYTF
TRBV4-2,TRBD2,NA,TRBJ2-1,TGTGCCAGCAGCCAGCGGGAGTTGACCTACAATGAGCAGTTCTTC,CASSQRELTYNEQFF
TRBV27,NA,NA,TRBJ2-7,TGTGCCAGCAGTTTAGGCGGGCAGACCTACGAGCAGTACTTC,CASSLGGQTYEQYF
TRBV4-3,TRBD1,NA,TRBJ2-1,TGCGCCAGCAGCCGGGACAGGGGGGATGAGCAGTTCTTC,CASSRDRGDEQFF
TRBV4-1,TRBD2,NA,TRBJ2-1,TGCGCCAGCAGCCAAGATCCCGGGACTAGCGGGTACAATGAGCAGTTCTTC,CASSQDPGTSGYNEQFF
TRBV6-2/TRBV6-3,NA,NA,TRBJ1-5,TGTGCCAGCAGTTACATCAGGGGTGGCAATCAGCCCCAGCATTTT,CASSYIRGGNQPQHF
TRBV28,TRBD1,NA,TRBJ1-2,TGTGCCAGCAGTTCTGGACAGGGTGCTCACTATGGCTACACCTTC,CASSSGQGAHYGYTF
TRBV19,NA,NA,TRBJ1-1,TGTGCCAGTAGTAAATTTGGGTCGAACACTGAAGCTTTCTTT,CASSKFGSNTEAFF
TRBV28,NA,NA,TRBJ2-5,TGTGCCAGCAGTTCAACCGGGACGCTCCAAGAGACCCAGTACTTC,CASSSTGTLQETQYF
TRBV6-5,TRBD1,NA,TRBJ2-3,TGTGCCAGCAAGGGACAGGGGGCAGGAGATACGCAGTATTTT,CASKGQGAGDTQYF
TRBV5-6,NA,NA,TRBJ2-7,TGTGCCAGCAGCTTGGGGGGTACCTACGAGCAGTACTTC,CASSLGGTYEQYF
TRBV19,NA,NA,TRBJ2-5,TGTGCCAGTACCAATATCTGGAGCGCAGGGGCGGAGACCCAGTACTTC,CASTNIWSAGAETQYF
TRBV28,NA,NA,TRBJ1-1,TGTGCCAGCAGTTTAGGGGCCGAATCCGAAGCTTTCTTT,CASSLGAESEAFF
TRBV9,TRBD1,NA,TRBJ1-1,TGTGCCAGCAGCGTTCCGCGGGACAGGGTACAATTAGGTACTGAAGCTTTCTTT,CASSVPRDRVQLGTEAFF
TRBV2,TRBD2,NA,TRBJ2-1,TGTGCCAGCAGTCCCCCCGGACTAGCGGGAAGTAATGAGCAGTTCTTC,CASSPPGLAGSNEQFF
TRBV28,NA,NA,TRBJ1-5,TGTGCCAGCAGTTTGGACAGTAATCAGCCCCAGCATTTT,CASSLDSNQPQHF
TRBV4-1,NA,NA,TRBJ1-1,TGCGCCAGCAGCCAAGAACCGCGGCTAGCGAACACTGAAGCTTTCTTT,CASSQEPRLANTEAFF
TRBV15,NA,NA,TRBJ2-5,TGTGCCACCAGCAGAGGGGGGGACTCTTCGATAGAGACCCAGTACTTC,CATSRGGDSSIETQYF
TRBV15,NA,once,TRBJ1-1,TGTGCCACCAGCAGAGGGGAGGGTTTCCTGGTGAACACTGAAGCTTTCTTT,CATSRGEGFLVNTEAFF
TRBV27,NA,once,TRBJ1-5,TGTGCCAGCAGTTTACGGGGAGGCAATCAGCCCCAGCATTTT,CASSLRGGNQPQHF
TRBV28,TRBD2,NA,TRBJ2-3,TGTGCCAGCAGTAGGCTAGCGGGCACTAGCACAGATACGCAGTATTTT,CASSRLAGTSTDTQYF
TRBV7-2,NA,NA,TRBJ2-7,TGTGCCAGCAGTTGGATAGGTGACGTGAAGTACGAGCAGTACTTC,CASSWIGDVKYEQYF
TRBV11-2,TRBD2,NA,TRBJ2-7,TGTGCCAGCAGCCCCGGGATCCCCGGGAGGGCCATGGCCTACGAGCAGTACTTC,CASSPGIPGRAMAYEQYF
TRBV14,NA,NA,TRBJ1-1,TGTGCCAGCAGCGAAAGTCCTGGGGGCCGCAACGACAACACTGAAGCTTTCTTT,CASSESPGGRNDNTEAFF
TRBV25-1,TRBD2,NA,TRBJ2-1,TGTGCCAGCACCCCCCGGGGGGTTCACGGTGAGCAGTTCTTC,CASTPRGVHGEQFF
TRBV2,NA,NA,TRBJ1-2,TGTGCCAGCAGGGGGGAAATCGGGGGTCCCTATGGCTACACCTTC,CASRGEIGGPYGYTF
TRBV5-1,TRBD1,NA,TRBJ1-1,TGCGCCAGCACCCGGACAGGGGGGCAAAACACTGAAGCTTTCTTT,CASTRTGGQNTEAFF
TRBV5-4,NA,NA,TRBJ1-6,TGTGCCAGCAGCTCAATAACGGCCAGGGATTCACCCCTCCACTTT,CASSSITARDSPLHF
TRBV19,TRBD2,once,TRBJ2-3,TGTGCCAGTAGTATTGGGACTAGCGTGGCAGATACGCAGTATTTT,CASSIGTSVADTQYF
TRBV28,NA,few,TRBJ1-1,TGTGCCAGCAGACCCCTATGGGGTCAGAACACTGAAGCTTTCTTT,CASRPLWGQNTEAFF
TRBV18,NA,NA,TRBJ1-5,TGTGCCAGCTCACCGACAGTTGATCAGCCCCAGCATTTT,CASSPTVDQPQHF
TRBV7-8,NA,NA,TRBJ1-1,TGTGCCAGCAGCTTAGCGCGGGCGGGGCAGGCTGAAGCTTTCTTT,CASSLARAGQAEAFF
TRBV3-1/TRBV3-2,NA,NA,TRBJ1-1,TGTGCCAGCAGCCCCTGGGTTAACACTGAAGCTTTCTTT,CASSPWVNTEAFF
TRBV9,NA,NA,TRBJ2-1,TGTGCCAGCAGCGTAGGTGGACTCGCTTACAATGAGCAGTTCTTC,CASSVGGLAYNEQFF
TRBV19,NA,NA,TRBJ1-5,TGTGCCAGTAGCGCTAACCGGGGGTTTTCGGGCAATCAGCCCCAGCATTTT,CASSANRGFSGNQPQHF
TRBV2,NA,NA,TRBJ2-3,TGTGCCAGCAGTGAAGACGTAGCGGTCCTCACAGATACGCAGTATTTT,CASSEDVAVLTDTQYF
TRBV28,NA,once,TRBJ2-2,TGTGCCAGCGAACGGGGAACTGACACCGGGGAGCTGTTTTTT,CASERGTDTGELFF
TRBV28,TRBD2,NA,TRBJ2-1,TGTGCCAGCAGTTTCTCCCTTGGGGTAAGCGGGAACAGAAATGAGCAGTTCTTC,CASSFSLGVSGNRNEQFF
TRBV9,TRBD1,NA,TRBJ2-2,TGTGCCAGCAGCGACTTCCGGGACAGAACCGCCGGGGAGCTGTTTTTT,CASSDFRDRTAGELFF
TRBV3-1/TRBV3-2,TRBD1,NA,TRBJ1-5,TGTGCCAGCAGTCTCACAGGGGGGGTTGATAGTCAGCCCCAGCATTTT,CASSLTGGVDSQPQHF
TRBV19,NA,NA,TRBJ2-3,TGTGCCAGTAGTTTGGACGGGAGCACAGATACGCAGTATTTT,CASSLDGSTDTQYF
TRBV2,NA,NA,TRBJ2-5,TGTGCCAGCAGTGAAGCCGTCTTGGCAGACGAGACCCAGTACTTC,CASSEAVLADETQYF
TRBV6-5,TRBD1,NA,TRBJ1-2,TGTGCCAGCAGTCCTCAGACAGGGAGCTATGGCTACACCTTC,CASSPQTGSYGYTF